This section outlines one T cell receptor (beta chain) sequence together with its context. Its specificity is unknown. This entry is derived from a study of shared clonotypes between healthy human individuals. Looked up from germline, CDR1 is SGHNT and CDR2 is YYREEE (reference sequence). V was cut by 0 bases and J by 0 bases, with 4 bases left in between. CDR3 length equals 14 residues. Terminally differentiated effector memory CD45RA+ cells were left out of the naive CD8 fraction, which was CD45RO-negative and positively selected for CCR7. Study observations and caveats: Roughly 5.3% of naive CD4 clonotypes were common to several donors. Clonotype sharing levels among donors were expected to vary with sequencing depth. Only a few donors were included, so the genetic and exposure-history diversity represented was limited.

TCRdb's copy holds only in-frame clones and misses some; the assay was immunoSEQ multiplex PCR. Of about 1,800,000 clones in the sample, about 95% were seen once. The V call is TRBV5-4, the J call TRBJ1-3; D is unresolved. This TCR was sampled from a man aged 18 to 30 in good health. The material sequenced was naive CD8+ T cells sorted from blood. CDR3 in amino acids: CASSLGISGNTIYF. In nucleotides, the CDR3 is TGTGCCAGCAGCTTGGGGATCTCTGGAAACACCATATATTTT.